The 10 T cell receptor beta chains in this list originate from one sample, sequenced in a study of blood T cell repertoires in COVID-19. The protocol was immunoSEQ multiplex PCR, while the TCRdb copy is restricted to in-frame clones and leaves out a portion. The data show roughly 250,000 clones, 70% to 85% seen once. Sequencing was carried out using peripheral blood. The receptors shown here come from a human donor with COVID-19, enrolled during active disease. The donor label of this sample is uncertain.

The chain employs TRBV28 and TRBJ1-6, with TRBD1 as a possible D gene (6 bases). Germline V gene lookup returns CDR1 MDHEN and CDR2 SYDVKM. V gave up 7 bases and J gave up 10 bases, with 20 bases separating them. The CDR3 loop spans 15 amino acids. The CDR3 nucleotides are TGTGCCAGCAACCTTTATACAGGGAGGGGGTCACCCCTCCACTTT. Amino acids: CASNLYTGRGSPLHF.

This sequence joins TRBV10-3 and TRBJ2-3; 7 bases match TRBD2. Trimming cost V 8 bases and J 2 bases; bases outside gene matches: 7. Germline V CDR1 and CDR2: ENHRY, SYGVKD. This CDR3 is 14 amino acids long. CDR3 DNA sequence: TGTGCCATCGGGGAGGGGACTATCACAGATACGCAGTATTTT. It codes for CAIGEGTITDTQYF.

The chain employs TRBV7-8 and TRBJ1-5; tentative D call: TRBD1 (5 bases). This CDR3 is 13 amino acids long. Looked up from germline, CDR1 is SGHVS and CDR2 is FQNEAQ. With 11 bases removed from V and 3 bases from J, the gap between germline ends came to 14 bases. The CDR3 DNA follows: TGTGCCGGAGGGACGGACACCAATCAGCCCCAGCATTTT. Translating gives CAGGTDTNQPQHF.

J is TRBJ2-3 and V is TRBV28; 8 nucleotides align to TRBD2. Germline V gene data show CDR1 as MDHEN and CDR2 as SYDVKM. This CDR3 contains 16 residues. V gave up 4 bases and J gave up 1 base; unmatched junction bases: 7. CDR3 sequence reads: CASSWGREEGTDTQYF. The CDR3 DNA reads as TGTGCCAGCAGTTGGGGGCGGGAGGAGGGCACAGATACGCAGTATTTT.

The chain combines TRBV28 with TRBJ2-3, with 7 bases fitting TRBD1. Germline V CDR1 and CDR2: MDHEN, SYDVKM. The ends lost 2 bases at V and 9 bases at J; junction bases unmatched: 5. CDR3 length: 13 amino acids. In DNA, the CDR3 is TGTGCCAGCAGTTTACAGGGGGTGATGACGCAGTATTTT. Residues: CASSLQGVMTQYF.

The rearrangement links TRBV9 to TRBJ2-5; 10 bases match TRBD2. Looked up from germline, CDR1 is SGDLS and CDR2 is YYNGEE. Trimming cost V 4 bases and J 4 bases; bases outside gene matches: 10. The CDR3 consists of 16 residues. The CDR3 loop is CASSSSGTSATETQYF. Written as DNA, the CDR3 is TGTGCCAGCAGCTCCTCCGGGACTAGCGCAACAGAGACCCAGTACTTC.

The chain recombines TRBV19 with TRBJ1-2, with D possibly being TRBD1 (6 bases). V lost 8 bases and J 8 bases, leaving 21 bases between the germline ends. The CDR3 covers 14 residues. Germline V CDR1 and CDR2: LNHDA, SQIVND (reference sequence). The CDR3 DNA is TGTGCCAGTCTTGGGAACAGGGAGTCGCTCGGCTACACCTTC. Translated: CASLGNRESLGYTF.

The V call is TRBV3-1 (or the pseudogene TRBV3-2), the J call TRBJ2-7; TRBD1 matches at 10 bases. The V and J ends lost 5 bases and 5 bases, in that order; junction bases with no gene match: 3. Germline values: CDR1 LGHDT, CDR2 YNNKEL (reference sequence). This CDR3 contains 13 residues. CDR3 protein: CASSGQGEDEQYF. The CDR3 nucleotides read TGTGCCAGCAGCGGACAGGGGGAGGACGAGCAGTACTTC.

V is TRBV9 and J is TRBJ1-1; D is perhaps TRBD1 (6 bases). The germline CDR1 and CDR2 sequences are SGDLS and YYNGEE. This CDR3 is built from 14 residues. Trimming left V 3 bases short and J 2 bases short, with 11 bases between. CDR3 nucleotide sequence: TGTGCCAGCAGCGGCCCGGGACAAAACACTGAAGCTTTCTTT. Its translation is CASSGPGQNTEAFF. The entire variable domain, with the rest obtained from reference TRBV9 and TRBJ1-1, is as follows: DSGVTQTPKHLITATGQRVTLRCSPRSGDLSVYWYQQSLDQGLQFLIQYYNGEERAKGNILERFSAQQFPDLHSELNLSSLELGDSALYFCASSGPGQNTEAFFGQGTRLTVV.

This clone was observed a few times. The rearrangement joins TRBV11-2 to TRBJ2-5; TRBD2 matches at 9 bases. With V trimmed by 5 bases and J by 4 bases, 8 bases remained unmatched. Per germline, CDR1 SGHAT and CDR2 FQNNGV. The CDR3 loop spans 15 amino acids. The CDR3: CASSIAGVFGETQYF. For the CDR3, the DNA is TGTGCCAGCAGCATAGCGGGAGTGTTCGGAGAGACCCAGTACTTC.